A selection of T cell receptor beta chains follows, all from one sample in a study of Graves' ophthalmopathy and Graves' hyperthyroidism. TCRdb re-called the multiplex PCR reads through MiXCR, storing one row per CDR3 protein. The data contain over a million distinct CDR3 sequences, less than 45% of them seen just once; the ten biggest clones take up approximately 10%. Material for sequencing was peripheral blood or thyroid tissue (not recorded which). The origin of the receptors is an adult man with Graves' hyperthyroidism. Each CDR3 is given without its conserved first and last residue. Fields, in order: CDR3 length, J gene, V gene, D gene, CDR3 protein. The D gene is left open where the match is weak.

length: 12
J: TRBJ2-2
V: TRBV12-3/TRBV12-4
D: TRBD2
CDR3: ASSLGTSTGELF

length: 11
J: TRBJ2-5
V: TRBV7-2
D: NA
CDR3: ASRKVGQETQY

length: 12
J: TRBJ2-7
V: TRBV5-5
D: TRBD2
CDR3: ASSLGLAFDEQY

length: 14
J: TRBJ2-5
V: TRBV9
D: NA
CDR3: ASSTSSGVLGETQY

length: 13
J: TRBJ1-3
V: TRBV7-8
D: TRBD1
CDR3: AGSLAGQGGNTIY

length: 15
J: TRBJ2-5
V: TRBV10-2
D: TRBD2
CDR3: ASSAGLAGGKQETQY

length: 15
J: TRBJ2-2
V: TRBV12-3/TRBV12-4
D: NA
CDR3: ASSQARGRSNTGELF

length: 15
J: TRBJ2-7
V: TRBV29-1
D: TRBD2
CDR3: SVDSGTSGTTGYEQY

length: 14
J: TRBJ2-7
V: TRBV4-2
D: NA
CDR3: ASSQEGIGTAYEQY

length: 12
J: TRBJ1-6
V: TRBV7-9
D: NA
CDR3: ASSLVSKDSPLH

length: 15
J: TRBJ2-5
V: TRBV20-1
D: NA
CDR3: SAHSGRLRAELVTQY